This T cell receptor beta chain was sequenced for a study of spatial heterogeneity in lung cancer. Described time point: sample taken at primary tumor resection. Samples were obtained from roughly 65 donors, all untreated early-stage non-small cell lung cancer patients. Every molecule of TCR cDNA had its own unique molecular identifier. TCRdb ran MiXCR on the 5' RACE reads and lists one entry per CDR3 protein. The sample lists under 7,000 distinct CDR3 sequences; roughly 8% were seen once. The CDR3 sequence is 11 residues long. V lost 3 bases to trimming and J lost 5 bases, with 8 bases between them. Germline V gene lookup returns CDR1 SQVTM and CDR2 ANQGSEA. In its sample, this clonotype is medium-sized.

The sequence derives from a female donor with early-stage non-small cell lung cancer. The source material was normal lung tissue next to the tumor, sampled at surgery. The chain carries TRBV29-1 and TRBJ2-7, with unresolved D. CDR3 DNA sequence: TGCAGCGTTGACCCCGGAAACGAGCAGTACTTC. This sequence encodes CSVDPGNEQYF.